This T cell receptor (beta chain) emerged from a study of shared clonotypes between healthy human individuals. Selected positively for CCR7 and CD45RO-negative, naive CD8 cells excluded terminally differentiated effector memory CD45RA+ cells. As for this clone: As yet, its antigen is unknown.

Around 30,000 T cell genomes (roughly 190 ng DNA) went into each sorted-subset replicate. The protocol was immunoSEQ multiplex PCR, while the TCRdb copy is restricted to in-frame clones and leaves out a portion. Seen here are a few million clones, 93% observed once, and the top ten hold approximately 1.7%. Notes on the study in general: Collection of samples was limited to blood; tissue repertoires likely differ. Even with large depth, rarefaction showed that sorted-subset sequencing was incomplete. Sharing across four donors was seen in 4% to 5% of naive CD4 clonotypes.

Deletions cut 0 bases from V and 7 bases from J, with 11 bases between. From germline, CDR1 is SGDLS and CDR2 YYNGEE. The CDR3 runs to 14 residues. Material for sequencing was naive CD8+ T cells from PBMCs. V gene TRBV9 combines with J gene TRBJ2-1; D possibly corresponds to TRBD2 (5 bases). The sequence was collected from a man aged 18 to 30 in good health. Some clones in this sample may be carry-over from other donors' samples. The CDR3 reads CASSVDSGRNEQFF. The CDR3 nucleotides read TGTGCCAGCAGCGTAGATTCGGGAAGGAATGAGCAGTTCTTC. The complete variable domain, with remaining parts taken from reference TRBV9 and TRBJ2-1, reads DSGVTQTPKHLITATGQRVTLRCSPRSGDLSVYWYQQSLDQGLQFLIQYYNGEERAKGNILERFSAQQFPDLHSELNLSSLELGDSALYFCASSVDSGRNEQFFGPGTRLTVL.